This T cell receptor beta chain was documented in a study of OX40 agonist ivuxolimab in advanced cancers. With regard to this clone: Its antigen remains unidentified.

Method: immunoSEQ multiplex PCR; TCRdb's copy keeps in-frame clones and lacks some. There are 20,000 to 25,000 clones in the sample; roughly 93% occur only once, and about 49% lies in the top ten. The CDR3 covers 13 residues. With 1 base removed from V and 3 bases from J, the gap between germline ends came to 9 bases. Germline V CDR1 and CDR2: SQVTM, ANQGSEA. Study-wide results and caveats: People who partly responded at 0.1-3.0 mg/kg had some of the least clonal expansion seen.

Specimen: CD4+ or CD8+ T cells sorted from blood, collected in a trial of the OX40 agonist ivuxolimab. This receptor was taken from an adult with an advanced solid tumor such as melanoma, head and neck, liver or kidney cancer. This sequence joins TRBV29-1 and TRBJ2-5; no clear D gene. Here the CDR3 DNA reads TGCAGCGTTGAAGTTCCGGTCAAAGAGACCCAGTACTTC. Translation: CSVEVPVKETQYF.